Below are 19 T cell receptor beta chains sequenced from a single sample in a study of vaccination effects on CD4 cells after COVID-19. Sequencing used immunoSEQ multiplex PCR; TCRdb keeps in-frame clones, though not all of them. In the table there are tens of thousands of clones, under 85% of which are singletons. The culture ran for 10 days before CD4+ T cells were isolated. These TCRs are of unknown antigen specificity. The sequencing here drew on CD4+ T cells from PBMCs cultured without peptide, taken before COVID-19 vaccination. The origin of the receptors is a human donor who received a COVID-19 vaccine.

The rearrangement uses TRBV3-1 (or the pseudogene TRBV3-2) and TRBJ1-1; unclear D gene. V shed 2 bases and J shed 0 bases, with 4 bases lying between them. CDR3 size: 13 residues. Per germline, CDR1 LGHDT and CDR2 YNNKEL (reference sequence). CDR3 residues: CASSQYLNTEAFF. The CDR3 region has the DNA TGTGCCAGCAGCCAATACTTGAACACTGAAGCTTTCTTT.

The rearrangement links TRBV7-2 to TRBJ2-7; D is uncertain. Germline assignment: CDR1 SGHTA and CDR2 FQGNSA. Trimming took 5 bases from V and 3 from J, leaving 11 bases between them. The CDR3 contains 13 residues. CDR3 DNA: TGTGCCAGCAGCCGTACAGCATTCTACGAGCAGTACTTC. Residues: CASSRTAFYEQYF. The variable domain in full, with the rest retrieved from reference TRBV7-2 and TRBJ2-7, is GAGVSQSPSNKVTEKGKDVELRCDPISGHTALYWYRQSLGQGLEFLIYFQGNSAPDKSGLPSDRFSAERTGGSVSTLTIQRTQQEDSAVYLCASSRTAFYEQYFGPGTRLTVT.

The V and J genes are TRBV5-5 and TRBJ1-3; D not resolved. CDR3 size: 16 residues. CDR1 SGHKS and CDR2 YYEKEE come from the germline V gene (reference sequence). V lost 4 bases and J lost 2, with 16 bases in between. As DNA, the CDR3 is TGTGCCAGCAGCGAACGACCTCTACGGGCTGGAAACACCATATATTTT. Amino acid sequence: CASSERPLRAGNTIYF.

The chain couples TRBV6-5 to TRBJ2-5; no clear D gene. V lost 8 bases and J lost 5, with 18 bases in between. CDR3 length: 14 amino acids. From germline, CDR1 is MNHEY and CDR2 SVGAGI. In DNA form, the CDR3 reads TGTGCCAGCGCATGGGCAATTAGTTCGGAGACCCAGTACTTC. This sequence encodes CASAWAISSETQYF.

V usage is TRBV19 and J usage is TRBJ1-6, with 9 positions matching TRBD1. Germline values: CDR1 LNHDA, CDR2 SQIVND (reference sequence). This CDR3 contains 14 residues. J lost 7 bases, V lost 5 bases, and 3 bases had no gene match. CDR3 coding DNA: TGTGCCAGTAGTCCCACAGGGGGCAATTCACCCCTCCACTTT. It yields the protein CASSPTGGNSPLHF. The entire variable domain, with the rest obtained from reference TRBV19 and TRBJ1-6, is as follows: DGGITQSPKYLFRKEGQNVTLSCEQNLNHDAMYWYRQDPGQGLRLIYYSQIVNDFQKGDIAEGYSVSREKKESFPLTVTSAQKNPTAFYLCASSPTGGNSPLHFGNGTRLTVT.

The gene calls are TRBV12-3 or TRBV12-4 and TRBJ2-2; D is unclear. This CDR3 spans 12 amino acids. Trimming stripped 6 bases from V and 6 bases from J, with 8 bases between. CDR3 loop: CASRSRPGELFF. For the CDR3, the DNA is TGTGCCAGCAGATCTAGACCCGGGGAGCTGTTTTTT.

This chain joins TRBV5-4 and TRBJ2-1; unclear D gene. Germline V gene lookup returns CDR1 SGHNT and CDR2 YYREEE (reference sequence). The CDR3 has 15 residues. V lost 0 bases and J lost 8, with 15 bases in between. The CDR3 sequence is CASSLVFRSSDEQFF. The DNA of the CDR3 is TGTGCCAGCAGCTTGGTATTTCGTAGCAGCGATGAGCAGTTCTTC.

There are a few counts of this clone. This chain's CDR3 is CASSLRGSNQPQHF. The CDR3 DNA sequence: TGTGCCAGCAGCTTAAGGGGTAGCAATCAGCCCCAGCATTTT. This chain connects TRBV7-4 to TRBJ1-5, with D tentatively TRBD1 (5 bases). The CDR3 is made up of 14 amino acids. The V gene's germline CDR1 is SGHVT and CDR2 SQSDAQ. The germline V and J ends were trimmed by 2 bases and 0 bases, with 5 bases remaining between them. The full variable domain, its missing parts supplied by reference TRBV7-4 and TRBJ1-5, is GAGVSQSPRYKVAKRGRDVALRCDSISGHVTLYWYRQTLGQGSEVLTYSQSDAQRDKSGRPSGRFSAERPERSVSTLKIQRTEQGDSAVYLCASSLRGSNQPQHFGDGTRLSIL.

This chain joins TRBV5-6 and TRBJ1-1; D is undetermined. The CDR3 totals 15 residues. Germline CDR1 is SGHDT and CDR2 is YYEEEE. V was clipped by 0 bases and J by 4 bases, with 13 bases between them. The CDR3 sequence: CASSLVGRRTTEAFF. DNA of the CDR3: TGTGCCAGCAGCTTGGTAGGGAGGCGAACCACTGAAGCTTTCTTT.

V and J are TRBV28 and TRBJ1-4; D is undetermined. Trimming left V 7 bases short and J 4 bases short, with 10 bases between. The CDR3 is made up of 13 amino acids. CDR1 is MDHEN, CDR2 SYDVKM, per germline. CDR3 sequence reads: CASTRWYNEKLFF. The DNA for the CDR3 is TGTGCCAGCACCCGATGGTATAATGAAAAACTGTTTTTT.

The V and J genes are TRBV23-1 and TRBJ2-7; 15 bases agree with TRBD2. TRBV23-1 is treated as an ORF (open reading frame) with a function not yet certain. V dropped 4 bases and J dropped 6; count of bases not matched to a gene: 7. The length of the CDR3 is 16 residues. CDR3 sequence: CASSRPGLAGGCEQYF. The CDR3 DNA sequence: TGCGCCAGCAGTCGTCCGGGACTAGCGGGAGGTTGCGAGCAGTACTTC.

The chain carries TRBV4-2 and TRBJ1-1; tentatively, D is TRBD1 (5 bases). The V gene's germline CDR1 is LGHNA and CDR2 YNFKEQ. The CDR3 has 15 residues. V was cut by 0 bases and J by 5 bases, with 13 bases left in between. This CDR3 reads CASSQEMGVGTEAFF. As DNA, the CDR3 is TGTGCCAGCAGCCAAGAAATGGGGGTAGGGACTGAAGCTTTCTTT.

The CDR3: CASRVGRGGETQYF. CDR3 nucleotide sequence: TGTGCCAGTAGAGTAGGCAGGGGTGGCGAGACCCAGTACTTC. This rearrangement joins TRBV19 to TRBJ2-5; weak D call: TRBD1 (6 bases). CDR3 size: 14 residues. Trimming took off 6 bases at V and 5 bases at J, with 16 bases between the two ends. Germline V gene lookup returns CDR1 LNHDA and CDR2 SQIVND (reference sequence).

The chain employs TRBV6-5 and TRBJ1-2, with 7 positions matching TRBD1. The CDR3 is 15 residues long. Trimming took 7 bases from V and 3 from J; bases not matched to a gene: 11. The germline V gene has CDR1 MNHEY and CDR2 SVGAGI. The CDR3: CASTDRGQRDYGYTF. In nucleotides, the CDR3 is TGTGCCAGCACCGATAGGGGGCAAAGGGACTATGGCTACACCTTC.

The V and J genes are TRBV7-9 and TRBJ1-1; D possibly corresponds to TRBD1 (6 bases). In germline, CDR1 is SEHNR, CDR2 FQNEAQ (reference sequence). V shed 4 bases and J shed 1 base, with 10 bases lying between them. The CDR3 has 14 residues. The CDR3 DNA reads as TGTGCCAGCAGCTCACAGGGTGGGAACACTGAAGCTTTCTTT. It is translated as CASSSQGGNTEAFF.

V usage is TRBV19 and J usage is TRBJ1-1; TRBD1 agrees at 8 bases. V was pared by 1 base and J by 4 bases, with 5 bases of the junction left unmatched. Germline loops: CDR1 LNHDA, CDR2 SQIVND (reference sequence). The CDR3 runs to 15 residues. CDR3 loop: CASSIVTGGGTEAFF. CDR3 nucleotides: TGTGCCAGTAGTATAGTTACAGGGGGTGGCACTGAAGCTTTCTTT.

The chain combines TRBV5-8 with TRBJ1-5; D ambiguous. V was shortened by 0 bases and J by 4 bases, with 8 bases between the two germline ends. CDR1 is SGHTS, CDR2 YDEGEE, per germline. There are 14 residues in the CDR3. The CDR3 nucleotides are TGTGCCAGCAGCTTGGGGGTTCTGAATCAGCCCCAGCATTTT. The encoded protein is CASSLGVLNQPQHF.

The V call is TRBV7-2, the J call TRBJ2-7, with a weak D call TRBD1 (5 bases). Trimming pared 1 base from V and 2 bases from J, leaving 15 bases between. This CDR3 contains 16 residues. The germline CDR1 and CDR2 sequences are SGHTA and FQGNSA. This chain's CDR3 is CASSLVVDRATYEQYF. The CDR3 coding sequence is TGTGCCAGCAGCTTAGTAGTCGACAGAGCAACCTACGAGCAGTACTTC.

The chain links TRBV6-5 to TRBJ2-2; 7 bases match TRBD2. There are 16 residues in the CDR3. V lost 2 bases, J lost 6 bases, and 9 bases stayed unmatched. Per germline, CDR1 MNHEY and CDR2 SVGAGI. CDR3 residues: CASSYGGGRIAGELFF. The CDR3 DNA reads TGTGCCAGCAGTTACGGTGGCGGGAGAATCGCCGGGGAGCTGTTTTTT.